Below, 7 T cell receptor beta chains from the same sample are listed, as sequenced in a study of T-cell reconstitution after alpha-beta-depleted transplantation in children (dated by TCRdb to about 2016). Library preparation employed PCR. Sequenced using an Illumina HiSeq 2500. TCR libraries were prepared with molecular barcoding, using unique molecular identifiers to normalize TCRbeta repertoire quantification. The raw public data were reprocessed by TCRdb itself: fastp quality trimming at Q25, MiXCR clonotype calling, in-frame beta chains only. Each entry is one CDR3 protein sequence, shown with its most common DNA and genes. This sample gives approximately 400,000 distinct CDR3 sequences in total; roughly a tenth of them show up just once. Nearly 5.5% of the sample belongs to the ten largest clones. The starting material was PBMCs from the stem cell graft donor, obtained from the stem cell graft. These receptors all come from a human donor who donated a stem cell graft to a child with acute myeloid leukemia.

The V gene is TRBV7-2, the J gene TRBJ2-1; D is perhaps TRBD2 (6 bases). The germline V gene encodes CDR1 SGHTA and CDR2 FQGNSA. The CDR3 covers 14 residues. The V and J ends lost 5 bases and 5 bases respectively, with 13 bases between them. Here the CDR3 DNA reads TGTGCCAGCAGCCCGGGACTGGAACACAATGAGCAGTTCTTC. Its translation is CASSPGLEHNEQFF.

This clonotype was counted only a few times. The chain carries TRBV12-3 or TRBV12-4 and TRBJ1-5; 10 bases agree with TRBD1. The ends lost 6 bases at V and 7 bases at J; junction bases unmatched: 6. This CDR3 has 14 amino acids. CDR3 protein: CASRMTGGDQPQHF. The CDR3, as DNA: TGTGCCAGCAGGATGACAGGGGGCGACCAGCCCCAGCATTTT.

This chain uses TRBV20-1 with TRBJ2-5; 8 positions agree with TRBD1. From germline, CDR1 is DFQATT and CDR2 SNEGSKA (reference sequence). J was trimmed by 3 bases and V by 3 bases; bases with no gene match: 12. CDR3 length equals 16 residues. The CDR3 loop reads CSASDPAPGQEETQYF. CDR3 nucleotide sequence: TGCAGTGCTAGCGATCCCGCCCCGGGACAGGAAGAGACCCAGTACTTC.

With respect to this clonotype: Germline is not matched at one junction end, which may reflect a read error. The J gene is TRBJ2-3, the V gene TRBV4-2; 8 positions agree with TRBD1. The CDR3 consists of 18 residues. In germline, CDR1 is LGHNA, CDR2 YNFKEQ. The CDR3 coding sequence is TGTGCCAGCAGACAAGATCGGATGGTGACAGGGGCACTTAATACGCAGTATTTT. This sequence encodes CASRQDRMVTGALNTQYF.

The genes are TRBV18 and TRBJ1-2, with 8 bases lining up with TRBD1. Germline CDR1 and CDR2: KGHSH and LQKENI. The CDR3 sequence is 16 residues long. Unmatched junction bases numbered 9, after V lost 3 bases and J lost 3 bases. The CDR3 bases are TGTGCCAGCTCACCGCGACAGGGGCCCCAGGACTATGGCTACACCTTC. Residues: CASSPRQGPQDYGYTF.

Of note for this clonotype: A much larger clone sits a single nucleotide away, making a read error possible. The gene calls are TRBV5-4 and TRBJ2-7; 9 bases align to TRBD1. Looked up from germline, CDR1 is SGHNT and CDR2 is YYREEE (reference sequence). After removal of 4 bases from V and 6 bases from J, the junction contained 8 bases not matched to a gene. The CDR3 loop spans 14 amino acids. In nucleotides, the CDR3 is TGTGCCAGCAGCCCCTGGACAGGGGCCTGCGAGCAGTACTTC. Amino acids: CASSPWTGACEQYF.

For this clonotype: A much larger clone differs by one base, so this may be a read error. The chain combines TRBV29-1 with TRBJ2-5; 12 nucleotides align to TRBD1. The CDR3 spans 14 residues. V was clipped by 6 bases and J by 6 bases; unmatched bases: 8. Germline CDR1 is SQVTM and CDR2 is ANQGSEA. CDR3 coding DNA: TGCAGCGTACGGGACAGGGGGCGCCGACAGACCCAGTACTTC. Residues: CSVRDRGRRQTQYF.